The 20 T cell receptor beta chains below all came from one sample that was sequenced in a study of T cell repertoires in cytomegalovirus infection. TCRdb processed the reads anew with MiXCR; each CDR3 protein has one entry. This table has around 310,000 distinct CDR3 sequences, about 27% appearing once. Antigens for these TCRs are unknown. The material was cultured PBMCs, obtained from culture after CMV antigen stimulation. The receptors here all came from a human donor in good health (CMV status not recorded). Some clones in this sample may be carry-over from other donors' samples.

This clonotype was seen ten or more times. The V gene is TRBV12-3 or TRBV12-4, the J gene TRBJ1-5, with 9 bases aligning to TRBD1. The CDR3 totals 16 residues. Germline trimming cut 1 base from V and 4 bases from J; bases unmatched to any gene: 5. CDR3 coding DNA: TGTGCCAGCAGTTTAGGAGGGACAGGGCTGAATCAGCCCCAGCATTTT. Encoded protein: CASSLGGTGLNQPQHF.

This chain links TRBV6-1 with TRBJ1-5, with 8 nucleotides matching TRBD1. Germline V gene lookup returns CDR1 MNHNS and CDR2 SASEGT. The CDR3 loop spans 14 amino acids. V shed 5 bases and J 6 bases; nucleotides not matched to a gene: 6. CDR3 DNA: TGTGCCAGCAGTCTAGACAGGGGACCTCAGCCCCAGCATTTT. Its protein is CASSLDRGPQPQHF.

This clonotype was seen more than once but under ten times. The rearrangement uses TRBV7-6 and TRBJ2-3; D is possibly TRBD2 (6 bases). This CDR3 is built from 15 residues. V was clipped by 1 base and J by 4 bases, with 12 bases between them. CDR1 SGHVS and CDR2 FNYEAQ come from the germline V gene. The CDR3 loop is CASSLERRAADTQYF. CDR3 bases: TGTGCCAGCAGCTTAGAGAGGAGGGCGGCAGATACGCAGTATTTT.

The CDR3 loop reads CASSLTRWGAGTDTQYF. The CDR3 DNA sequence: TGTGCCAGCAGCTTAACGAGGTGGGGGGCCGGCACAGATACGCAGTATTTT. This sequence joins TRBV7-3 and TRBJ2-3; either TRBD1 or TRBD2 may supply D (6 bases each). With 0 bases removed from V and 1 base from J, the gap between germline ends came to 14 bases. The length of the CDR3 is 17 residues. Per the germline V gene, CDR1 is SGHTA and CDR2 is FQGTGA.

A few counts support this clonotype. This chain links TRBV12-3 or TRBV12-4 with TRBJ1-1; D is unresolved. The CDR3 contains 13 residues. The V gene lost 5 bases and the J gene lost 6 bases, with 13 bases spanning the gap. CDR3 amino acids: CASSPPGSPEAFF. In DNA form, the CDR3 reads TGTGCCAGCAGTCCCCCGGGGAGCCCTGAAGCTTTCTTT.

There are many counts of this clonotype. The chain employs TRBV7-2 and TRBJ1-2; 9 nucleotides match TRBD1. Trimming at V came to 1 base and at J to 2 bases, leaving 8 bases not matched to a gene. Germline loops: CDR1 SGHTA, CDR2 FQGNSA. This CDR3 comprises 17 residues. CDR3 bases: TGTGCCAGCAGCTTAGATACCGGGACAGGGAAAAACTATGGCTACACCTTC. This translates into CASSLDTGTGKNYGYTF.

The chain joins TRBV19 to TRBJ1-3; 8 bases agree with TRBD1. The germline CDR1 and CDR2 sequences are LNHDA and SQIVND (reference sequence). The V segment lost 5 bases and the J segment 0 bases; nucleotides outside the gene matches: 21. This CDR3 spans 21 amino acids. As DNA, the CDR3 is TGTGCCAGTAGTGCCCCGGGACAGGTTCTTCTCGGGGCCTCCTCTGGAAACACCATATATTTT. Encoded protein: CASSAPGQVLLGASSGNTIYF.

This clonotype was picked up many times. The V and J genes are TRBV7-6 and TRBJ2-3, with TRBD2 identical over 9 bases. Germline trimming cut 5 bases from V and 2 bases from J; bases unmatched to any gene: 17. Germline V CDR1 and CDR2: SGHVS, FNYEAQ. The CDR3 is 19 residues long. The DNA for the CDR3 is TGTGCCAGCAGCCCCGAGGCTGGCGGGGGGGCCTCTGTCACAGATACGCAGTATTTT. This gives the protein CASSPEAGGGASVTDTQYF.

This clonotype was detected ten times or more. The genes are TRBV6-1 and TRBJ1-2; D unclear. This CDR3 comprises 14 residues. The V gene's germline CDR1 is MNHNS and CDR2 SASEGT. Trimming removed 6 bases at V and 0 bases at J, with 11 bases between. This CDR3 reads CASREQLTNYGYTF. The DNA for the CDR3 is TGTGCCAGCAGGGAACAGTTAACTAACTATGGCTACACCTTC.

This clonotype has more than one count but fewer than ten. As DNA, the CDR3 is TGTGCCAGCAGTTACAGACCGACGGACACCGGGGAGCTGTTTTTT. Encoded protein: CASSYRPTDTGELFF. The chain recombines TRBV6-6 with TRBJ2-2; unclear D gene. Trimming left V 2 bases short and J 3 bases short, with 10 bases between. Germline CDR1 reads MNHNY; CDR2 reads SVGAGI (reference sequence). The CDR3 loop spans 15 amino acids.

The rearrangement joins TRBV20-1 to TRBJ2-7; D gene uncertain. The germline gives CDR1 DFQATT, CDR2 SNEGSKA (reference sequence). The CDR3 totals 11 residues. Trimming shortened V by 3 bases and J by 4 bases, and 7 bases separated the two germline ends. The CDR3: CSARSRYEQYF. The CDR3 coding sequence is TGCAGTGCTAGGTCGCGTTACGAGCAGTACTTC.

This rearrangement joins TRBV5-6 to TRBJ2-7, with D maybe TRBD1 (6 bases). The length of the CDR3 is 14 residues. Germline lookup yields CDR1 SGHDT and CDR2 YYEEEE. The V gene lost 4 bases and the J gene lost 1 base, with 12 bases spanning the gap. As DNA, the CDR3 is TGTGCCAGCAGCGTCGACAGGTCATCCTACGAGCAGTACTTC. This encodes CASSVDRSSYEQYF. Drawing the rest from reference TRBV5-6 and TRBJ2-7, the complete variable domain is DAGVTQSPTHLIKTRGQQVTLRCSPKSGHDTVSWYQQALGQGPQFIFQYYEEEERQRGNFPDRFSGHQFPNYSSELNVNALLLGDSALYLCASSVDRSSYEQYFGPGTRLTVT.

On this clonotype itself: A read error may explain this, as a much larger clone is one base away. This rearrangement joins TRBV7-8 to TRBJ2-3, with 11 bases aligning to TRBD2. In germline, CDR1 is SGHVS, CDR2 FQNEAQ. The CDR3 loop spans 15 amino acids. The CDR3 region has the DNA TGTGCCAACAGCTTAAGTCTAGCGGGAGGAGATACGCAGTATTTT. It yields the protein CANSLSLAGGDTQYF.

This clonotype was seen at least ten times. This rearrangement joins TRBV20-1 to TRBJ1-5, with D unclear. The CDR3 extends over 16 amino acids. The V end lost 2 bases, the J end lost 6 bases, and 20 bases lay between the germline ends. Germline V CDR1 and CDR2: DFQATT, SNEGSKA (reference sequence). CDR3 residues: CSARRRARWGSQPQHF. The CDR3 DNA reads as TGCAGTGCTAGAAGGCGGGCAAGGTGGGGTAGTCAGCCCCAGCATTTT.

This clonotype was detected only a few times. This chain joins TRBV19 and TRBJ2-1; 8 bases are a match to TRBD2. CDR1 is LNHDA and CDR2 is SQIVND in the germline V gene (reference sequence). CDR3 size: 15 residues. The V gene end was trimmed by 1 base and the J gene end by 7 bases; junction bases not matched to a gene: 6. CDR3 residues: CASSIGAGVVNEQFF. The CDR3 DNA follows: TGTGCCAGTAGTATAGGAGCGGGAGTGGTAAATGAGCAGTTCTTC.

The V gene is TRBV29-1, the J gene TRBJ2-3; perhaps TRBD2 as D (5 bases). V was trimmed by 4 bases and J by 4 bases, leaving 15 bases between them. The CDR3 length is 14 residues. CDR1 SQVTM and CDR2 ANQGSEA come from the germline V gene. In DNA form, the CDR3 reads TGCAGCGTTGCCCTAGGGAGTATAGCAGATACGCAGTATTTT. This sequence encodes CSVALGSIADTQYF.

V and J are TRBV2 and TRBJ2-3; the D gene is possibly TRBD2 (5 bases). Germline CDR1 is SNHLY and CDR2 is FYNNEI. Trimming left V 6 bases short and J 2 bases short, with 18 bases between. This CDR3 contains 16 residues. Here the CDR3 reads CASSTERGSLTDTQYF. The CDR3 DNA sequence: TGTGCCAGCAGCACGGAGCGAGGGAGCCTCACAGATACGCAGTATTTT.

This clonotype is a singleton in its sample. The V call is TRBV6-6, the J call TRBJ2-3; possible D gene TRBD2, 6 bases. Germline V lookup: CDR1 MNHNY, CDR2 SVGAGI (reference sequence). The length of the CDR3 is 17 residues. Trimming pared 0 bases from V and 0 bases from J, leaving 13 bases between. CDR3 sequence reads: CASSYSSGGASTDTQYF. For the CDR3, the DNA is TGTGCCAGCAGTTACTCCTCTGGCGGGGCGAGCACAGATACGCAGTATTTT.

This clonotype came up a few times. V gene TRBV28 combines with J gene TRBJ2-5, with 12 nucleotides matching TRBD2. J was trimmed by 1 base and V by 3 bases; bases with no gene match: 12. Germline V gene sequence: CDR1 MDHEN, CDR2 SYDVKM. CDR3 length equals 19 residues. The DNA of the CDR3 is TGTGCCAGCAGTTTGTCTTTGTTGGGACTAGCGGGTTTCCAAGAGACCCAGTACTTC. It encodes CASSLSLLGLAGFQETQYF.

The J gene is TRBJ2-1, the V gene TRBV24-1; D ambiguous. Germline CDR1 KGHDR, CDR2 SFDVKD. The CDR3 is 12 amino acids. V lost 1 base and J lost 11, with 8 bases in between. DNA of the CDR3: TGTGCCACCAGTGATTTTAAGGATCAGCAGTTCTTC. It is translated as CATSDFKDQQFF.